This is a list of T cell receptor beta chains from one sample in a study of regulatory T cells in long-lasting Graves disease. TCRdb called the multiplex PCR reads again in MiXCR, with one record for every CDR3 protein. This table has about 420,000 distinct CDR3 sequences, less than 20% appearing once. These same data were also listed under a study on T cells in Graves' hyperthyroidism and ophthalmopathy.

The sample was peripheral blood mononuclear cells (PBMCs), taken at new diagnosis, from a patient treated with antithyroid drugs. Receptors were obtained from a woman aged 18 to 35 with Graves disease. Each CDR3 is given without its conserved first and last residue. D genes are given only for firm matches. Size tells how often a clone was seen (once, few, many) or the class of an expanded clone, and some rows leave it out.

j_call,d_call,clone_size,v_call,cdr3_aa
TRBJ1-1,TRBD1,few,TRBV11-2,ASSLDVGGSEAF
TRBJ2-7,TRBD2,few,TRBV2,ASSQGLAGYYEQY
TRBJ2-1,NA,many,TRBV15,ATSRDPTNYNEQF
TRBJ2-7,TRBD1,NA,TRBV6-1,ASRTDRDSSYEQY
TRBJ2-2,NA,NA,TRBV9,ASSVVGGNTGELF
TRBJ1-1,NA,NA,TRBV9,ASSGPLGAEAF
TRBJ2-5,NA,NA,TRBV6-1,ASRLYLAQETQY
TRBJ2-7,TRBD1,many,TRBV10-3,AISETTGVSYEQY
TRBJ1-5,NA,many,TRBV28,ASSPAGGGQPQH
TRBJ2-5,NA,few,TRBV6-1,ASTEETQY
TRBJ1-1,NA,many,TRBV20-1,SARRGATEAF
TRBJ2-7,TRBD2,few,TRBV27,AGRQREVTHEQY
TRBJ2-5,TRBD2,NA,TRBV4-3,ASSQDASRGGTQY
TRBJ1-5,TRBD1,many,TRBV28,ASSFRDRGNQPQH
TRBJ1-6,TRBD1,few,TRBV19,ASNTPRGDSRIH
TRBJ2-1,TRBD2,many,TRBV24-1,ATSDRRTSGITYNEQF
TRBJ1-2,NA,few,TRBV30,AWSLDNRGYT
TRBJ2-2,NA,many,TRBV28,ASSSTGGELF
TRBJ1-6,NA,few,TRBV6-2/TRBV6-3,ASSWKISYSPLH
TRBJ2-4,NA,NA,TRBV7-9,ASSFPGLLWKF
TRBJ1-2,NA,many,TRBV6-5,ASSYRLGTPGDGYT
TRBJ2-3,TRBD2,few,TRBV6-2/TRBV6-3,ASRKGSGDTSDTQY
TRBJ2-4,NA,NA,TRBV29-1,SVKDTSKNIQY
TRBJ1-4,TRBD1,NA,TRBV10-3,AISESDRGLATNEKLF
TRBJ1-2,NA,few,TRBV20-1,SAGGGGYT
TRBJ2-4,NA,NA,TRBV4-1,ASSQDRVGKNIQY
TRBJ1-5,NA,few,TRBV27,ASGLTGVVQPQH
TRBJ2-1,TRBD2,few,TRBV6-2/TRBV6-3,VSRPTSGRIYEQF
TRBJ2-7,TRBD2,many,TRBV5-8,ASSSTGLGREQY
TRBJ1-1,NA,many,TRBV11-2,ASSLVKGHTEAF
TRBJ2-7,NA,NA,TRBV30,AWDRDLRSYEQY
TRBJ2-1,TRBD2,NA,TRBV6-1,ASRLSPTGRAEQF
TRBJ2-1,NA,many,TRBV30,AWSVWGNYNEQF
TRBJ1-1,NA,many,TRBV28,ASREGGRTEAF
TRBJ1-5,NA,few,TRBV20-1,SARETGGNQPQH
TRBJ2-2,NA,NA,TRBV6-5,ASSYSTLWGLGELF
TRBJ2-7,NA,few,TRBV3-1,ASSRTSQGPYEQY
TRBJ1-1,NA,NA,TRBV19,ASKGRGREGPEAF
TRBJ2-1,TRBD2,NA,TRBV29-1,SVASGSNEQF
TRBJ2-1,TRBD2,few,TRBV6-2/TRBV6-3,ASSIGLAGVEFNEQF
TRBJ2-2,NA,NA,TRBV6-2/TRBV6-3,ASSYAGISGELF
TRBJ2-5,NA,many,TRBV3-1,ASSQLKETQY
TRBJ2-1,TRBD2,NA,TRBV9,ASSAPGTRSNEQF
TRBJ2-7,NA,many,TRBV12-3/TRBV12-4,ASRHEQESYEQY
TRBJ2-3,NA,many,TRBV9,ASSVGRGVADTQY
TRBJ2-7,NA,NA,TRBV6-1,ASDTSGRAYNEQY
TRBJ2-2,NA,few,TRBV19,ASIKQANTGELF
TRBJ2-1,TRBD2,few,TRBV10-3,AISVAGASYNEQF
TRBJ2-6,NA,few,TRBV28,ASSFTWVSGANVLT
TRBJ1-1,TRBD1,few,TRBV28,ASTSTGRGHTEAF
TRBJ1-1,TRBD1,many,TRBV9,ASSPIWDRENTEAF
TRBJ1-1,NA,NA,TRBV19,ASSIEDTEAF
TRBJ1-2,NA,few,TRBV2,ASSGRSYGYT
TRBJ2-1,TRBD2,many,TRBV20-1,SARDPTSGRVSSYNEQF